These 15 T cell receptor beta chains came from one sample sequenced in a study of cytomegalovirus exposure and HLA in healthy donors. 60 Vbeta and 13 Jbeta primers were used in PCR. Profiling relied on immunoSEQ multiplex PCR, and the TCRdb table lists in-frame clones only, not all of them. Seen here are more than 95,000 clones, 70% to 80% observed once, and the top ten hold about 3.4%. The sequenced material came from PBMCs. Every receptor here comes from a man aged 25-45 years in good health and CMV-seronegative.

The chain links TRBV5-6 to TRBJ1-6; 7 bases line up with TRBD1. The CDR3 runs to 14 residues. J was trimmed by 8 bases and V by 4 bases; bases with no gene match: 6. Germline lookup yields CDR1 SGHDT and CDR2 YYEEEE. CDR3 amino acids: CASSPTGIDSPLHF. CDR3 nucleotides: TGTGCCAGCAGCCCGACAGGGATTGATTCACCCCTCCACTTT.

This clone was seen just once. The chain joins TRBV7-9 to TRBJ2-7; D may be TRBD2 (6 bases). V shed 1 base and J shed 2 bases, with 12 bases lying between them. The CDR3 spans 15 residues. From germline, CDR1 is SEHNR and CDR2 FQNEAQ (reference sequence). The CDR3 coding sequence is TGTGCCAGCAGCTTAGAAAGGCGGGACCCCTACGAGCAGTACTTC. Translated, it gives CASSLERRDPYEQYF. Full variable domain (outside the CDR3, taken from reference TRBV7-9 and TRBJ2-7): DTGVSQNPRHKITKRGQNVTFRCDPISEHNRLYWYRQTLGQGPEFLTYFQNEAQLEKSRLLSDRFSAERPKGSFSTLEIQRTEQGDSAMYLCASSLERRDPYEQYFGPGTRLTVT.

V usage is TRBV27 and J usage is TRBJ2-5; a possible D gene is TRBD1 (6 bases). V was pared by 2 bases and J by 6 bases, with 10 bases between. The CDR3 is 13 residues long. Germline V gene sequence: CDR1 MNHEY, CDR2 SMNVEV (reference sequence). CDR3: CASSLGTTKTQYF. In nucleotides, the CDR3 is TGTGCCAGCAGTTTAGGGACAACAAAGACCCAGTACTTC.

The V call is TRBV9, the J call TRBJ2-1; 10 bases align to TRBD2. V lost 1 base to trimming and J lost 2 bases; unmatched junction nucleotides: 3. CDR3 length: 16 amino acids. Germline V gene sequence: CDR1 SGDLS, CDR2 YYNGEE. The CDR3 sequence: CASSVLAGGAYNEQFF. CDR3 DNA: TGTGCCAGCAGCGTATTAGCGGGAGGCGCCTACAATGAGCAGTTCTTC.

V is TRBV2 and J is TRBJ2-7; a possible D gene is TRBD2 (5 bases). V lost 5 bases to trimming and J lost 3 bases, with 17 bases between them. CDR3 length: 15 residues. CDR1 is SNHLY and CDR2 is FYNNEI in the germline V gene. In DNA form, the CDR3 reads TGTGCCAGCAGTCAAACCGGAGAGGGCGGCTACGAGCAGTACTTC. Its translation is CASSQTGEGGYEQYF.

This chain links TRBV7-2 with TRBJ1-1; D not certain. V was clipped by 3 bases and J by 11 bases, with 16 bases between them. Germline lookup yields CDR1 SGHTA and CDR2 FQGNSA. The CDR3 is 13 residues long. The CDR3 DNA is TGTGCCAGCAGCTTCACGACAACGGGCGGGGCTTTCTTT. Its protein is CASSFTTTGGAFF.

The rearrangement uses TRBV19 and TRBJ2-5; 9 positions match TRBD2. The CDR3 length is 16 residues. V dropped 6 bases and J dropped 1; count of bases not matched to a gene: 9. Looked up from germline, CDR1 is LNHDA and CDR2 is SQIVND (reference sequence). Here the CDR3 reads CASSHLGGGGQETQYF. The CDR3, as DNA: TGTGCCAGTAGCCATCTAGGCGGGGGGGGCCAAGAGACCCAGTACTTC.

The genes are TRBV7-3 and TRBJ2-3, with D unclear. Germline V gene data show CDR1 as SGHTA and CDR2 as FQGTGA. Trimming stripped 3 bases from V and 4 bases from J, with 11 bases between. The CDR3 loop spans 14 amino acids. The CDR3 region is CASSFQSYSDTQYF. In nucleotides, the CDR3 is TGTGCCAGCAGCTTTCAAAGCTACTCAGATACGCAGTATTTT.

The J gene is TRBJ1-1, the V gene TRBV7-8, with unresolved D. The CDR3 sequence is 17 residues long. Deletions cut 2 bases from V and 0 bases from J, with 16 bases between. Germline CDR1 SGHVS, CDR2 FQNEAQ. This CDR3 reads CASSLIARTSMNTEAFF. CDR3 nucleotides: TGTGCCAGCAGCTTAATTGCCAGAACCTCCATGAACACTGAAGCTTTCTTT.

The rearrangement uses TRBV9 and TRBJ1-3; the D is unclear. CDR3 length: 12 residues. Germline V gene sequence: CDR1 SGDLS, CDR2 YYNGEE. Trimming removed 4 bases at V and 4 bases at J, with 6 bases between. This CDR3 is CASSLPGNTIYF. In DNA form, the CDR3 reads TGTGCCAGCAGCCTTCCCGGAAACACCATATATTTT.

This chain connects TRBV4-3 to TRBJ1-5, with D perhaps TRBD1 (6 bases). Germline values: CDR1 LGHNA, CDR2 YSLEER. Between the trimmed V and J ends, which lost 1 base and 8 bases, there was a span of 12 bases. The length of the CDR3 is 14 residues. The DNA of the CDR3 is TGCGCCAGCAGCCAAGGACAGGCCGGAGAGCCCCAGCATTTT. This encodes CASSQGQAGEPQHF.

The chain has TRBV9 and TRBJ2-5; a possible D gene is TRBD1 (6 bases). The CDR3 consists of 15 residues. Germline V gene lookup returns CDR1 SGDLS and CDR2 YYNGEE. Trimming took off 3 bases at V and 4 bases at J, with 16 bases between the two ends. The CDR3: CASSAHGQPLETQYF. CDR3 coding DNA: TGTGCCAGCAGCGCACATGGACAGCCGTTAGAGACCCAGTACTTC.

The CDR3 coding sequence is TGTGCCAGCAGCTTAGGTTCTAGCGGGGGCGGGGAGACCCAGTACTTC. It specifies CASSLGSSGGGETQYF. V and J are TRBV7-2 and TRBJ2-5, with 10 bases matching TRBD2. This CDR3 spans 16 amino acids. Per the germline V gene, CDR1 is SGHTA and CDR2 is FQGNSA. The trim removed 1 base at V and 5 bases at J, leaving 7 bases unmatched. Drawing the rest from reference TRBV7-2 and TRBJ2-5, the complete variable domain is GAGVSQSPSNKVTEKGKDVELRCDPISGHTALYWYRQSLGQGLEFLIYFQGNSAPDKSGLPSDRFSAERTGGSVSTLTIQRTQQEDSAVYLCASSLGSSGGGETQYFGPGTRLLVL.

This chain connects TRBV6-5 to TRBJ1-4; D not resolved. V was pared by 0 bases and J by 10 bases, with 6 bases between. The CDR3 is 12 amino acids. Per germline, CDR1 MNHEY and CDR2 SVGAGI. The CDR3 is CASSYSEGKLFF. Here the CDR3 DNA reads TGTGCCAGCAGTTACTCAGAGGGAAAACTGTTTTTT.

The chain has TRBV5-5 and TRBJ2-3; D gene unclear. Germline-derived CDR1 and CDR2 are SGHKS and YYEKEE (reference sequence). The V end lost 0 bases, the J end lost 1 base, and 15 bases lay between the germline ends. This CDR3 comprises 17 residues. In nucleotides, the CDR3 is TGTGCCAGCAGCTTGGCCTCGATGAGCACTGGCACAGATACGCAGTATTTT. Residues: CASSLASMSTGTDTQYF.